The present T cell receptor (beta chain) was sequenced within a study of blood T cell repertoires in COVID-19 (dated by TCRdb to 2020 to 2022). Background on the whole study: ImmuneRACE Cohort 3 recovered participants were defined by two consecutive negative NP/OP PCR tests, healthcare professional clearance, or symptom resolution. Samples covering the acute and convalescent phases of COVID-19 were provided by collaborators in the United States, Italy and Spain. The material from the prospective study consisted of cDNA or gDNA derived from T cells, B-cell-depleted T cells, or PBMCs. Deeply sampled blood TCRbeta repertoires from subjects exposed to, actively infected with, or recovered from COVID-19 were included in the dataset. The repertoires were released in a freely available public database intended as a resource for research on the immune response to SARS-CoV-2. The samples were drawn from the first 160 participants of the ongoing ImmuneRACE study and from 950 to 1,500 subjects provided by 6 global collaborators. The sample metadata nearly always contained a de-identified subject ID, COVID-19 status, age in years and sex. Where available, HLA class I and class II types were taken from metadata supplied by the sample provider and were not determined by assay-based typing.

Results the study describes overall, beyond this receptor: Clinical and demographic metadata were provided uncurated, with the amount varying by source and participant.

With respect to this clone: Its antigen remains undetermined. No base quality information exists; no much larger clone differs at one position.

The CDR3 runs 17 amino acids, cysteine and phenylalanine included. Only the CDR3 region is kept as DNA, spanning 51 bases read in frame from base 1. The germline V gene (reference sequence) gives CDR1 as SGHNT and CDR2 as YYREEE. The germline V and J ends show losses of 1 base and 0 bases respectively, and no gene match explains 8 bases of the junction. Participants in the prospective study were enrolled through a virtual design, were aged about 18 to 100 years, and lived in 24 United States geographic areas. In the prospective study, cohorts were assigned on the basis of participant-reported clinical history obtained from a screening survey and a study questionnaire. Mobile phlebotomists in the prospective study collected whole blood, serum and a nasopharyngeal or oropharyngeal swab from every participant. Additional blood draws and questionnaires over an approximately two-month period could optionally be provided by prospective study participants. Before DNA extraction, prospective study blood samples were shipped either frozen or at room temperature.

The immunoSEQ Assay, a bias-controlled multiplex PCR, was used to amplify TCRbeta CDR3 regions from genomic DNA. For the original study's pipeline: Nucleated cell counts per sample were estimated from amplification of reference gene primers within the assay. To quantify the absolute abundance of each unique TCRbeta CDR3 rearrangement, sequence reads were collapsed and filtered. Productive Simpson clonality was computed per sample as the square root of Simpson's diversity index over productive rearrangements. TCRdb's version of the immuneACCESS table is confined to in-frame rearrangements and falls short of the full clone set. An unresolved V gene accounts for under half of the shortfall where checked; the remainder is of unknown origin. V and J calls and clone size are given by that table; D and trimming were obtained from the DNA. This sample gives a few hundred thousand clones in total; more than 75% of them show up just once. Together, the top ten hold 1.5% to 2.5% of the sample.

The origin of this receptor is a man aged 35-49 years in a cohort exposed to, infected with or recovered from COVID-19 (not recorded which). The V and J genes are TRBV5-4 and TRBJ2-5; 8 junctional bases match TRBD2. Sequencing was done on a sample of PBMCs or T cells enriched from blood (not recorded which). The CDR3 is CASSLLYSGSYQETQYF. The DNA reads TGTGCCAGCAGCTTGTTGTACAGCGGGAGTTACCAAGAGACCCAGTACTTC.